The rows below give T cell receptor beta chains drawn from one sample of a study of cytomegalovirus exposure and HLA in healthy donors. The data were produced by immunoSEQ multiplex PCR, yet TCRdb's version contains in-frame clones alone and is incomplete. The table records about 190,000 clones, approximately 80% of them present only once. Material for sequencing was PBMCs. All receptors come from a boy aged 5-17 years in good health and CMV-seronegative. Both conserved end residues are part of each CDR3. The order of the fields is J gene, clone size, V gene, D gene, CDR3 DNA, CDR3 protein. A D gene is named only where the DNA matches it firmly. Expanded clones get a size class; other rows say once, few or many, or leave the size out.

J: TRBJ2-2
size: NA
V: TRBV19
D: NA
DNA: TGTGCCAGTAGTACGGGGACCGGGGAGCTGTTTTTT
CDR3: CASSTGTGELFF

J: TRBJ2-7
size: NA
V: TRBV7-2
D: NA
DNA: TGTGCCAGCAGCCTTTATCTGAGCTCCTACGAGCAGTACTTC
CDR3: CASSLYLSSYEQYF

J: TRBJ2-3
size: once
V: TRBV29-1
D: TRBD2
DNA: TGCAGCGTTTGGGGACTAGCGGGACAGGGAGATACGCAGTATTTT
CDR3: CSVWGLAGQGDTQYF

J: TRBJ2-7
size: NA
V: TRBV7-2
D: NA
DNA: TGTGCCAGCAAGAGCGGCCACTCCTACGAGCAGTACTTC
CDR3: CASKSGHSYEQYF

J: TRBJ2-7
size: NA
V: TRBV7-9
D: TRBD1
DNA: TGTGCCAGCAGTACCACCAGGTCCCGGACAGGGACCCCCTACGAGCAGTACTTC
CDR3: CASSTTRSRTGTPYEQYF

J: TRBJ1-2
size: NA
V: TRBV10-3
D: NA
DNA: TGTGCCATCAGTGACCCGCGGGGTGGCTACACCTTC
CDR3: CAISDPRGGYTF

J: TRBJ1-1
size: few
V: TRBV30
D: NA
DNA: TGTGCCTGGAGTAAAGGACACAGCGGGACTGAAGCTTTCTTT
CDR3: CAWSKGHSGTEAFF

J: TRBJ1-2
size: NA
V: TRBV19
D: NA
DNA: TGTGCCAGCCTTACCAGACAGGCCTCAGAGGTCTATGGCTACACCTTC
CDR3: CASLTRQASEVYGYTF

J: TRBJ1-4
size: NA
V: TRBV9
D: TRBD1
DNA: TGTGCCAGCAGCGTAAAGACAGGGAGCGAAAAACTGTTTTTT
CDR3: CASSVKTGSEKLFF

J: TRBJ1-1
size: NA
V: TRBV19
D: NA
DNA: TGTGCCAGTAGTCCCGCCTCGGACAGCGGTGAAGCCTTCTTT
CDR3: CASSPASDSGEAFF

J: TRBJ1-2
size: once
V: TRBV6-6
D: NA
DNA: TGTGCCAGCATAACAGGCCGAAACTATGGCTACACCTTC
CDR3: CASITGRNYGYTF

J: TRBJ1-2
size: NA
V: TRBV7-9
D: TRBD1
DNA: TGTTCCAGCAGCTCACCGGACAGGGGGCAAGGTGCCAATGGCTACACCTTC
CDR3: CSSSSPDRGQGANGYTF

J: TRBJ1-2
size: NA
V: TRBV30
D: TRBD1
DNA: TGTGCCTACGCACAGGGGGCAGCCGGCTACACCTTC
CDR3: CAYAQGAAGYTF

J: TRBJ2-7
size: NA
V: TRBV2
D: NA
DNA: TGTGCCACTGTCCCGCCAGTGAATACCTACGAGCAGTACTTC
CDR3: CATVPPVNTYEQYF

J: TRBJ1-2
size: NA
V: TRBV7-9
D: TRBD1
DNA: TGTTCCAGCAGCCTCTCGACAGGGCGGAACTATGGCTACACCTTC
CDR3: CSSSLSTGRNYGYTF

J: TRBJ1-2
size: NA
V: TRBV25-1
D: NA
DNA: TGTGCCAGCAGCCTCGGGGGGGGTGGCTACACCTTC
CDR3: CASSLGGGGYTF

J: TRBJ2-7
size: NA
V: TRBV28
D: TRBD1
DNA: TGTGCCAGCAGACGGGACAGCTCTCACGAGCAGTACTTC
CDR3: CASRRDSSHEQYF

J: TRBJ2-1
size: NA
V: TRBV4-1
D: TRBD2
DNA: TGCGCCAGCAGCCAAGGTTGGGGGGGGGTGAATGAGCAGTTCTTC
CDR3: CASSQGWGGVNEQFF

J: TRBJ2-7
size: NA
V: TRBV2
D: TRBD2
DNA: TGTGCCAGCAGTGAGGGCCTAGCGGACTCCTACGAGCAGTACTTC
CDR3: CASSEGLADSYEQYF

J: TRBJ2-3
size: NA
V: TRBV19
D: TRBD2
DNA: TGTGCCAGTAATTTACTAGCGGGAGGAACAGATACGCAGTATTTT
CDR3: CASNLLAGGTDTQYF

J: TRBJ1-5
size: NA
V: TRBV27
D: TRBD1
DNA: TGTGCCAGCAGGCGACTTGACAGGGGGCAAGGACAGCCCCAGCATTTT
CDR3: CASRRLDRGQGQPQHF

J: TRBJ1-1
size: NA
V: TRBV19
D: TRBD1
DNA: TGTGCCAGTAGTATGAGGCCCGGGACAGGGGGCGCAGGGACTGAAGCTTTCTTT
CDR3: CASSMRPGTGGAGTEAFF

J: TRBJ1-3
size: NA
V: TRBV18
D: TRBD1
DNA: TGTGCCAGCTCACCAGACAGGGGTGCTGGAAACACCATATATTTT
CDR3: CASSPDRGAGNTIYF

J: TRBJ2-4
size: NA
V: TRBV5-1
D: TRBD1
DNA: TGCGCCAGCAGCCTGACAGGGTCTTCCAAAAACATCCAGTACTTC
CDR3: CASSLTGSSKNIQYF

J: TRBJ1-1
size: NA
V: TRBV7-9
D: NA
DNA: TGTGCCAGCAGCTTACGGGGGGTAACTGAAGCTTTCTTT
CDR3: CASSLRGVTEAFF

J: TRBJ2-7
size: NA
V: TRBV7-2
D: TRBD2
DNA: TGTGCCAGCAGCACTGCGGCGTCTAGCGGTTCCTACGAGCAGTACTTC
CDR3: CASSTAASSGSYEQYF

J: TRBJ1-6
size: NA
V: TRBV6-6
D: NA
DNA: TGTGCCAGCAGTTACGCCAGGGCCGAGTCACCCCTCCACTTT
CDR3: CASSYARAESPLHF

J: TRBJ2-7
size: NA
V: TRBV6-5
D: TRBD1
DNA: TGTGCCAGCAGTCGATCCGGGACAGGCTCCTACGAGCAGTACTTC
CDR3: CASSRSGTGSYEQYF

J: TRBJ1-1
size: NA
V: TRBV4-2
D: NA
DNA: TGTGCCAGCAGCCAAGCGAACAGCCTCGACACTGAAGCTTTCTTT
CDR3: CASSQANSLDTEAFF

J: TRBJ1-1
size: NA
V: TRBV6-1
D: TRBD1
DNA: TGTGCCAGCAGTGAACAGGGGGGCACTGAAGCTTTCTTT
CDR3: CASSEQGGTEAFF

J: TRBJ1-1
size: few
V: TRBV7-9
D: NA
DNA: TGTGCCAGCAGCCCCAGGGTCGCTGAAGCTTTCTTT
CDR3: CASSPRVAEAFF

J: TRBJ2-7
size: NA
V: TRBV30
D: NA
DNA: TGTGCCTGGATGGTCTACAGGGACATTGGGGAGCAGTACTTC
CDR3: CAWMVYRDIGEQYF

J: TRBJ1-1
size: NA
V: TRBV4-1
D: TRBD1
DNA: TGCGCCAGCAGCCTAGGGACAGCCGGCACTGAAGCTTTCTTT
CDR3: CASSLGTAGTEAFF

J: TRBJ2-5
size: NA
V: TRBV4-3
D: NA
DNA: TGCGCCAGCAGCCAAGGAACGAGTGACCAAGAGACCCAGTACTTC
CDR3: CASSQGTSDQETQYF

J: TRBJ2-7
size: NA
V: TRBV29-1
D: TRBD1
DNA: TGCAGCGTAGCCGGGACAGGGCGACTATACGAGCAGTACTTC
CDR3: CSVAGTGRLYEQYF

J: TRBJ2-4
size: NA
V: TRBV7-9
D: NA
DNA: TGTGCCAGCACCTCGAAAGAAGCGGGCATTCAGTACTTC
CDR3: CASTSKEAGIQYF

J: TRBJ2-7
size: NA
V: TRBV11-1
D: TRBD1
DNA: TGTGCCAGCAGTCGAACAGGGGCTAGAATCTACGAGCAGTACTTC
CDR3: CASSRTGARIYEQYF

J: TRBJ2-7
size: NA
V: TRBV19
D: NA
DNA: TGTGCCAGTAGTATCCCCCCGGGGGGCAGGCCGTACGAGCAGTACTTC
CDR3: CASSIPPGGRPYEQYF

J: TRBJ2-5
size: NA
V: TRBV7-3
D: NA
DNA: TGTGCCAGCAGCTTGCAGGGGCCTACACCAGGGGAGACCCAGTACTTC
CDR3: CASSLQGPTPGETQYF

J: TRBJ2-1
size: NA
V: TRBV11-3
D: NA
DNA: TGTGCCAGCAGCTTAAGGGGAAGAATTTACAATGAGCAGTTCTTC
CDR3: CASSLRGRIYNEQFF

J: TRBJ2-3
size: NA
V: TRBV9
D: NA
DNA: TGTGCCAGCAGCGTCCAGGGAACAGATACGCAGTATTTT
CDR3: CASSVQGTDTQYF

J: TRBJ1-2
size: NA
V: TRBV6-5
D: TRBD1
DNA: TGTGCCAGCAGTACAGGGGCGCCCTATGGCTACACCTTC
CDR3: CASSTGAPYGYTF

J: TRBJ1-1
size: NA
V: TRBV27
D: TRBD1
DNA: TGTGCCAGCATTCGCACAGGGGGCGCCCCCAGTACTGAAGCTTTCTTT
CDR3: CASIRTGGAPSTEAFF

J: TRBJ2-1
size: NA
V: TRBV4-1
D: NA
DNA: TGCGCCAGCAGCCAACGTGGGGGCACCTACAATGAGCAGTTCTTC
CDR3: CASSQRGGTYNEQFF